This TCR beta chain is drawn from a study of cytomegalovirus exposure and HLA in healthy donors. PCR was performed using 60 Vbeta and 13 Jbeta primers. TCRdb's copy holds only in-frame clones and misses some; the assay was immunoSEQ multiplex PCR. Of roughly 190,000 clones in the sample, 81% are singletons; the top ten hold about 1.8%. This TCR was recovered from a young man in good health and CMV-seronegative. Specimen: PBMCs.

The CDR3 DNA is TGTGCCAGCAGCTCCGGGGGCGGGAGCCCCTACAATGAGCAGTTCTTC. Its protein product is CASSSGGGSPYNEQFF. The chain is built from TRBV7-3 and TRBJ2-1, with D possibly being TRBD2 (7 bases). Trimming took off 4 bases at V and 2 bases at J, with 15 bases between the two ends. This CDR3 has 16 residues. Germline V gene lookup returns CDR1 SGHTA and CDR2 FQGTGA.